This T cell receptor (beta chain) was sequenced during a study of shared clonotypes between healthy human individuals. Trimming cost V 1 base and J 3 bases; bases outside gene matches: 16. Germline CDR1 and CDR2: LGHNA and YSLEER. This CDR3 has 20 residues. Profiled with immunoSEQ multiplex PCR; TCRdb holds only in-frame clones, not every one. The data contain about 460,000 clones, approximately 71% of them singletons. This clone was seen ten or more times. Specimen: PBMCs. The gene calls are TRBV4-3 and TRBJ2-1; 9 nucleotides align to TRBD2. This TCR was recovered from a woman aged 40 to 55 in good health. Some clones in this sample may be carry-over from other donors' samples. For the CDR3, the DNA is TGCGCCAGCAGCCAAGTTTGGCGGGAGGGCCCCCTGGGATACTACAATGAGCAGTTCTTC. Translated, it gives CASSQVWREGPLGYYNEQFF.